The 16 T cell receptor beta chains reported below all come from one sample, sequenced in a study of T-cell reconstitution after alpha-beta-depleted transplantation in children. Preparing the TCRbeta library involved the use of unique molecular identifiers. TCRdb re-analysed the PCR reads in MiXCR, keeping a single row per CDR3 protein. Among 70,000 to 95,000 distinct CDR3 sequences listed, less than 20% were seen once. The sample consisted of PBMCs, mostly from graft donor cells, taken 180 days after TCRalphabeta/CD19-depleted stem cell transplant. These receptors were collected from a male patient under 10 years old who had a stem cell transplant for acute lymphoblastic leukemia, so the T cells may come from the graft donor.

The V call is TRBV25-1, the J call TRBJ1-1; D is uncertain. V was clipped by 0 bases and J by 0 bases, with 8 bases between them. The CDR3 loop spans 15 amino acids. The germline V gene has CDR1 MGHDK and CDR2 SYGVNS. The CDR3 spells CASSEYWTVNTEAFF. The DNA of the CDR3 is TGTGCCAGCAGTGAATATTGGACGGTGAACACTGAAGCTTTCTTT. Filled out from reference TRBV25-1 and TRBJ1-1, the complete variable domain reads EADIYQTPRYLVIGTGKKITLECSQTMGHDKMYWYQQDPGMELHLIHYSYGVNSTEKGDLSSESTVSRIRTEHFPLTLESARPSHTSQYLCASSEYWTVNTEAFFGQGTRLTVV.

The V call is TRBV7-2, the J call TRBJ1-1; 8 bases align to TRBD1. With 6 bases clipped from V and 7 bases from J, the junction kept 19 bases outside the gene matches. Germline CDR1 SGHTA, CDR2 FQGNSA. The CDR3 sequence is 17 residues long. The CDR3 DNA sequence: TGTGCCAGCAGAGAGCGGGGCGCCGGGCAGGGGGCGATTGAAGCTTTCTTT. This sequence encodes CASRERGAGQGAIEAFF.

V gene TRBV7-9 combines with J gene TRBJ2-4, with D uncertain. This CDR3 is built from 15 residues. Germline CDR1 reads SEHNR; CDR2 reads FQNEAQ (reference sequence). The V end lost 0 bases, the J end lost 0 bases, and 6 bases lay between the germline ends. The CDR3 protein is CASSLAVGAKNIQYF. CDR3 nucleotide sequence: TGTGCCAGCAGCTTAGCGGTGGGAGCCAAAAACATTCAGTACTTC.

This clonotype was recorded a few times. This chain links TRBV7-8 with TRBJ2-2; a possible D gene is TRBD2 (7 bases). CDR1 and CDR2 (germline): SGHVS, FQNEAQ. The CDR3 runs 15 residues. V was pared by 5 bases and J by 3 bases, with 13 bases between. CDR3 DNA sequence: TGTGCCAGCAGCCCTCGGGGGGCGGACACCGGGGAGCTGTTTTTT. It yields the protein CASSPRGADTGELFF.

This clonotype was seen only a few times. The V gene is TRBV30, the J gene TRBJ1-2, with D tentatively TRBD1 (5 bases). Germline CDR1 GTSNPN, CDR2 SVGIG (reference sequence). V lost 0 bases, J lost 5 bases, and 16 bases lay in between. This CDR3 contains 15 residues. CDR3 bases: TGTGCCTGGAGTGTAGGGACCTCGCAGGTATATGGCTACACCTTC. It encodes CAWSVGTSQVYGYTF.

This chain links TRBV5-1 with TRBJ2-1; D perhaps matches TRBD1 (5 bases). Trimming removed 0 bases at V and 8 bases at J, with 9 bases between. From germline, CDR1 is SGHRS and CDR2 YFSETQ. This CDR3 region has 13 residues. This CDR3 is CASSLGQGYEQFF. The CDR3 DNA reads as TGCGCCAGCAGCTTGGGTCAGGGCTATGAGCAGTTCTTC. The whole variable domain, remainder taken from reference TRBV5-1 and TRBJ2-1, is KAGVTQTPRYLIKTRGQQVTLSCSPISGHRSVSWYQQTPGQGLQFLFEYFSETQRNKGNFPGRFSGRQFSNSRSEMNVSTLELGDSALYLCASSLGQGYEQFFGPGTRLTVL.

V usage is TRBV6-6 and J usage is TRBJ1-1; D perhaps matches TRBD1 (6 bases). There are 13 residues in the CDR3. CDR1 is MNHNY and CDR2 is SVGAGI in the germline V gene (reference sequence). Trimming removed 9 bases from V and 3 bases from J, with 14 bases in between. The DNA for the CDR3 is TGTGCCAGTTCGGCGGACAGTTACACTGAAGCTTTCTTT. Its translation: CASSADSYTEAFF.

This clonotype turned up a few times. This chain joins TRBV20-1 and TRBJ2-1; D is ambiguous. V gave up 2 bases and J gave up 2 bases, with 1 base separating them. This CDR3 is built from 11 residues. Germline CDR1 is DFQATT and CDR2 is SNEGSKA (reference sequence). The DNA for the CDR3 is TGCAGTGCTAGACCCTACAATGAGCAGTTCTTC. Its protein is CSARPYNEQFF.

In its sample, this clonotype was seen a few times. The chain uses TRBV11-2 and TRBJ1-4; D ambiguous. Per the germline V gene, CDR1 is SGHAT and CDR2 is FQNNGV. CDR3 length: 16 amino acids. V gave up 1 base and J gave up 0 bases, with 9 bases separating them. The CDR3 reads CASSLGMASTNEKLFF. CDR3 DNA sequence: TGTGCCAGCAGCTTAGGGATGGCATCAACTAATGAAAAACTGTTTTTT.

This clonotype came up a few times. As DNA, the CDR3 is TGCGCCAGCAGCCTATACCGCGACAGGGGATATGGCTACACCTTC. It codes for CASSLYRDRGYGYTF. The chain combines TRBV5-1 with TRBJ1-2, with 8 bases matching TRBD1. Germline CDR1 reads SGHRS; CDR2 reads YFSETQ. The ends lost 4 bases at V and 5 bases at J; junction bases unmatched: 10. The length of the CDR3 is 15 residues.

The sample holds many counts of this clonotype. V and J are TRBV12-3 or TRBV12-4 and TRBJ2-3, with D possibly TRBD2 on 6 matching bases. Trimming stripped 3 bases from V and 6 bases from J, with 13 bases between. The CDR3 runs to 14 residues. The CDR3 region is CASSFGLPPDTQYF. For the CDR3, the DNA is TGTGCCAGCAGTTTCGGACTACCCCCGGATACGCAGTATTTT.

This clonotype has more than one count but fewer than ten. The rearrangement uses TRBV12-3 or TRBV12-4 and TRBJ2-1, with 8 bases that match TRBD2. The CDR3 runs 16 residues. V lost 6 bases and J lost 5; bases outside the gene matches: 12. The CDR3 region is CASSPRGLGINNEQFF. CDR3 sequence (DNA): TGTGCCAGCAGCCCTAGGGGACTAGGGATTAACAATGAGCAGTTCTTC.

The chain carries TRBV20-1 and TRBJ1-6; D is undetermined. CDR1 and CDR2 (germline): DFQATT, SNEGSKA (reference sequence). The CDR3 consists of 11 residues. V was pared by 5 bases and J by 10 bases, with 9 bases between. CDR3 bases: TGCAGTGCTGGAGTTTGGTCACCCCTCCACTTT. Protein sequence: CSAGVWSPLHF.

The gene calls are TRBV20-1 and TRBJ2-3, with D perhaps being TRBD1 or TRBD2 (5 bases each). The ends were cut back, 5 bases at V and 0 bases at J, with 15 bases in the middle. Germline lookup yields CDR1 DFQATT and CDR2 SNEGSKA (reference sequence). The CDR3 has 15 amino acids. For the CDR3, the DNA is TGCAGTGCTCGCCGGGACCCCGCTAGCACAGATACGCAGTATTTT. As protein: CSARRDPASTDTQYF.

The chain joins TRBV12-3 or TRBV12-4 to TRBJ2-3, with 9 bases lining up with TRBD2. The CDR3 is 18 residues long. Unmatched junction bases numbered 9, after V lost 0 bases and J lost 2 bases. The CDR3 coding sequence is TGTGCCAGCAGTTTAGCGCGGCTAGCGGGGAGGTACACAGATACGCAGTATTTT. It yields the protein CASSLARLAGRYTDTQYF.

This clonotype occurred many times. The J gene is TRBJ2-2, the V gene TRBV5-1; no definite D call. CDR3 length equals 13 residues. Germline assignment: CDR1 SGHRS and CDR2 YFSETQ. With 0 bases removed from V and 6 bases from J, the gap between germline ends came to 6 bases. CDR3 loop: CASSLEGSGELFF. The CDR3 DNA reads TGCGCCAGCAGCTTGGAGGGCTCCGGGGAGCTGTTTTTT.